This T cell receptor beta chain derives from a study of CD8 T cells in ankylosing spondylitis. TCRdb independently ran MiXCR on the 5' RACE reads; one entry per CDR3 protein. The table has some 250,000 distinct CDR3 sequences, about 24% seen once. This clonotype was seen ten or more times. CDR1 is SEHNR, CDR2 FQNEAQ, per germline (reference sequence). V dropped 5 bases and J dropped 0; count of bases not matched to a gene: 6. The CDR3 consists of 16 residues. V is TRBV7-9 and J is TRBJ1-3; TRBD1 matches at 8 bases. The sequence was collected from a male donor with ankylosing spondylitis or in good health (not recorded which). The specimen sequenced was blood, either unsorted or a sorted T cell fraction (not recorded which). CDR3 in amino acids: CASSIAGGLSGNTIYF. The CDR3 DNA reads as TGTGCCAGCAGCATTGCAGGGGGCCTCTCTGGAAACACCATATATTTT.